The present T cell receptor beta chain was sequenced within a study of T cell repertoires in cytomegalovirus infection. Overall study context: Carrying CMV and the relevant HLA type showed in public TCR beta signatures.

Per germline, CDR1 SNHLY and CDR2 FYNNEI. The CDR3 sequence is 11 residues long. Study-wide results and caveats: Adding up the frequency of public TCR beta families identified people who carried CMV plus the relevant HLA. HLA-C-restricted CMV-specific TCR beta clonotypes prevailed in the ex vivo response.

About this clonotype: As yet, its antigen is unknown. One end of the junction fails to match germline, which may point to a read error.

TCRdb analysed the reads with MiXCR anew, one entry per CDR3 protein. The table lists 150,000 or so distinct CDR3 sequences, 30% to 40% of them singletons. The receptor comes from a human donor in good health (CMV status not recorded). Some clones in this sample may be carry-over from other donors' samples. The genes are TRBV2 and TRBJ2-3, with 8 bases lining up with TRBD1. Material: CD8+ T cells from cultured PBMCs, obtained from culture after CMV antigen stimulation. CDR3 in amino acids: CASAWGQAGNF. CDR3 DNA: TGTGCCAGCGCATGGGGACAGGCCGGGAACTTT.